This is a list of T cell receptor beta chains from one sample in a study of response to subunit inactivated influenza vaccine. A single record per CDR3 protein comes from TCRdb applying MiXCR to the RT-PCR reads. Among approximately 700,000 distinct CDR3 sequences listed, around 16% were seen once. The sample in question was PBMCs from blood, obtained about 11 days after vaccination. The receptors derive from a middle-aged man who received an inactivated influenza vaccine. CDR3s include the opening cysteine and the closing phenylalanine or tryptophan. The D gene is left open where the match is weak.

j_call: TRBJ1-5
d_call: TRBD1
cdr3_length: 18
v_call: TRBV12-3/TRBV12-4
cdr3_aa: CASSPHGRGRTNSQPQHF

j_call: TRBJ1-2
d_call: NA
cdr3_length: 12
v_call: TRBV5-1
cdr3_aa: CASSVSNYGYTF

j_call: TRBJ2-3
d_call: NA
cdr3_length: 12
v_call: TRBV7-9
cdr3_aa: CASRLGPDTQYF

j_call: TRBJ1-4
d_call: NA
cdr3_length: 15
v_call: TRBV12-3/TRBV12-4
cdr3_aa: CASSPGTGINEKLFF

j_call: TRBJ2-3
d_call: NA
cdr3_length: 13
v_call: TRBV7-9
cdr3_aa: CASSLIPGDTQYF

j_call: TRBJ2-7
d_call: NA
cdr3_length: 14
v_call: TRBV12-3/TRBV12-4
cdr3_aa: CASSFGTARYEQYF

j_call: TRBJ2-5
d_call: NA
cdr3_length: 15
v_call: TRBV11-1
cdr3_aa: CASSLGRQIQETQYF

j_call: TRBJ2-1
d_call: NA
cdr3_length: 15
v_call: TRBV2
cdr3_aa: CASSEVVYNYNEQFF

j_call: TRBJ1-5
d_call: NA
cdr3_length: 16
v_call: TRBV2
cdr3_aa: CASSEGWGWGNQPQHF

j_call: TRBJ2-3
d_call: TRBD2
cdr3_length: 15
v_call: TRBV7-9
cdr3_aa: CASSQGLAHADTQYF

j_call: TRBJ1-5
d_call: NA
cdr3_length: 18
v_call: TRBV4-2
cdr3_aa: CASSQDWVGTGSGQPQHF

j_call: TRBJ1-6
d_call: NA
cdr3_length: 13
v_call: TRBV5-1
cdr3_aa: CASSPSEGSPLHF

j_call: TRBJ1-2
d_call: NA
cdr3_length: 16
v_call: TRBV12-3/TRBV12-4
cdr3_aa: CASSLTAGRTTYGYTF

j_call: TRBJ2-2
d_call: NA
cdr3_length: 15
v_call: TRBV4-3
cdr3_aa: CASSQDRGLGGELFF

j_call: TRBJ2-7
d_call: NA
cdr3_length: 13
v_call: TRBV29-1
cdr3_aa: CSVEEGTSYEQYF

j_call: TRBJ2-3
d_call: TRBD1
cdr3_length: 15
v_call: TRBV4-2
cdr3_aa: CASSRNRGRTDTQYF